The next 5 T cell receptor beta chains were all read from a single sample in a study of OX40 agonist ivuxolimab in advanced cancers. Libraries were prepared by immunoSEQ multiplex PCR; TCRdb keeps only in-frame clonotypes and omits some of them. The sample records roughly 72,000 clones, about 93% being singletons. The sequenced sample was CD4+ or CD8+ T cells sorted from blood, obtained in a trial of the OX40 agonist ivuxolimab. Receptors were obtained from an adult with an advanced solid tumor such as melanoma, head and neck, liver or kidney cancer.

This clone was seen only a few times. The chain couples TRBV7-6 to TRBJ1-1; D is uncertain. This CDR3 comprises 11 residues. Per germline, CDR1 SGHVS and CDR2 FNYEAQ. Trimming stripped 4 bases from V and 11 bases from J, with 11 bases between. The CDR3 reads CASSSTGEAFF. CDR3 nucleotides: TGTGCCAGCAGCTCTACCGGGGAGGCTTTCTTT.

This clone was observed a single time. The CDR3 region is CASRAPGSNTEAFF. DNA of the CDR3: TGTGCCAGCAGAGCGCCCGGATCGAACACTGAAGCTTTCTTT. The chain uses TRBV28 and TRBJ1-1; no clear D gene. From germline, CDR1 is MDHEN and CDR2 SYDVKM. The CDR3 runs 14 residues. V was cut by 6 bases and J by 1 base, with 12 bases left in between.

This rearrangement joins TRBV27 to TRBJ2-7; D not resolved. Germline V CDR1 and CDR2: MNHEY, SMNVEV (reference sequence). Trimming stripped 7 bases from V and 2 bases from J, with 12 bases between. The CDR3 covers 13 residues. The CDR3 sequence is CASNPNGPYEQYF. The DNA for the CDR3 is TGTGCCAGCAACCCAAACGGACCCTACGAGCAGTACTTC.

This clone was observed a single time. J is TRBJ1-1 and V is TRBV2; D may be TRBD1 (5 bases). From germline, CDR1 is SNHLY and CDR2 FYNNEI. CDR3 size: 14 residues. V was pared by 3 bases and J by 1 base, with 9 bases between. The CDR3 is CASSDPGRNTEAFF. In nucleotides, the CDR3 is TGTGCCAGCAGTGATCCGGGACGGAACACTGAAGCTTTCTTT.

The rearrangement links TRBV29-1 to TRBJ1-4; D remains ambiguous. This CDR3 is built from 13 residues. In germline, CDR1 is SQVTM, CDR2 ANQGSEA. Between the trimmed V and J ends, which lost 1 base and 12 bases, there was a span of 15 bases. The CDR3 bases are TGCAGCGTTGAAGTCGGCCGACCCGGCGAACTGTTTTTT. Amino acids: CSVEVGRPGELFF. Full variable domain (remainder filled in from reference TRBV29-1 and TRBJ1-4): SAVISQKPSRDICQRGTSLTIQCQVDSQVTMMFWYRQQPGQSLTLIATANQGSEATYESGFVIDKFPISRPNLTFSTLTVSNMSPEDSSIYLCSVEVGRPGELFFGSGTQLSVL.